These 23 T cell receptor beta chains were sequenced from one sample in a study of OX40 agonist ivuxolimab in advanced cancers. Generated by immunoSEQ multiplex PCR, the TCRdb table keeps only in-frame clones and is missing some. The table lists 150,000 to 190,000 clones, roughly 92% of them singletons. The sample consisted of CD4+ or CD8+ T cells sorted from blood, taken in a trial of the OX40 agonist ivuxolimab. These receptors were taken from an adult with an advanced solid tumor such as melanoma, head and neck, liver or kidney cancer.

The genes are TRBV10-3 and TRBJ1-1, with D hard to call. V lost 6 bases and J lost 0, with 5 bases in between. The length of the CDR3 is 12 residues. Germline CDR1 ENHRY, CDR2 SYGVKD. CDR3 residues: CAIRAVNTEAFF. The CDR3 nucleotides are TGTGCCATCAGGGCCGTGAACACTGAAGCTTTCTTT.

The genes are TRBV7-9 and TRBJ2-3; possible D gene TRBD2, 6 bases. This CDR3 has 14 amino acids. Germline CDR1 and CDR2: SEHNR and FQNEAQ (reference sequence). V was pared by 7 bases and J by 4 bases, with 15 bases between. CDR3 nucleotide sequence: TGTGCCAGCACGGAGGGGTGGAGGGCAGATACGCAGTATTTT. Its translation is CASTEGWRADTQYF.

The chain joins TRBV19 to TRBJ2-5; D gene ambiguous. The CDR3 runs 16 residues. Trimming pared 3 bases from V and 1 base from J, leaving 15 bases between. Per the germline V gene, CDR1 is LNHDA and CDR2 is SQIVND (reference sequence). The DNA of the CDR3 is TGTGCCAGTAGTATCGCAGGTTCACCAACCCAAGAGACCCAGTACTTC. This codes for CASSIAGSPTQETQYF.

The rearrangement links TRBV11-3 to TRBJ1-3; 7 nucleotides match TRBD1. Per the germline V gene, CDR1 is SGHNT and CDR2 is YENEEA. The J segment lost 0 bases and the V segment lost 5 bases, leaving 4 bases of the junction unmatched. CDR3 length equals 15 residues. The CDR3 sequence: CASSPGGSSGNTIYF. CDR3 in DNA: TGTGCCAGCAGCCCAGGGGGTTCCTCTGGAAACACCATATATTTT.

The chain has TRBV20-1 and TRBJ1-2, with D possibly being TRBD1 (5 bases). The CDR3 covers 11 residues. V lost 1 base and J 8 bases, leaving 8 bases between the germline ends. Germline V CDR1 and CDR2: DFQATT, SNEGSKA (reference sequence). CDR3 bases: TGCAGTGCTAGAGGGGGCGGGGGCTACACCTTC. It codes for CSARGGGGYTF.

In its sample, this clone was seen once. The chain joins TRBV5-1 to TRBJ1-4; D perhaps matches TRBD1 (5 bases). The CDR3 is made up of 13 amino acids. Deletions cut 7 bases from V and 8 bases from J, with 15 bases between. Germline V gene data show CDR1 as SGHRS and CDR2 as YFSETQ. DNA for the CDR3: TGCGCCAGCGCCGGGGACCCCGGGGAAAAACTGTTTTTT. Translated: CASAGDPGEKLFF.

The rearrangement uses TRBV7-6 and TRBJ2-5; D call uncertain. Looked up from germline, CDR1 is SGHVS and CDR2 is FNYEAQ. The V end was cut by 3 bases, the J end by 5 bases, with 7 bases between. The CDR3 is 12 residues long. CDR3 DNA: TGTGCCAGCAGCTTGTTGAGGGAGACCCAGTACTTC. Its translation is CASSLLRETQYF.

J is TRBJ2-2 and V is TRBV30; no clear D gene. The germline V gene encodes CDR1 GTSNPN and CDR2 SVGIG (reference sequence). Trimming stripped 0 bases from V and 1 base from J, with 6 bases between. The CDR3 contains 14 residues. This chain's CDR3 is CAWSVPENTGELFF. CDR3 nucleotides: TGTGCCTGGAGTGTACCAGAGAACACCGGGGAGCTGTTTTTT.

The V gene is TRBV7-2, the J gene TRBJ2-5; either TRBD1 or TRBD2 may fit D (6 bases each). CDR3 length: 16 residues. Germline V gene lookup returns CDR1 SGHTA and CDR2 FQGNSA. V dropped 2 bases and J dropped 2 bases, with 15 bases sitting between them. CDR3 loop: CASSLSKGGGQETQYF. The CDR3 DNA sequence: TGTGCCAGCAGCTTAAGTAAGGGGGGCGGTCAAGAGACCCAGTACTTC.

V gene TRBV30 combines with J gene TRBJ2-7; the D gene could be TRBD1 or TRBD2 (5 bases each). The V end lost 5 bases, the J end lost 3 bases, and 14 bases lay between the germline ends. Germline CDR1 and CDR2: GTSNPN and SVGIG (reference sequence). CDR3 length: 13 amino acids. The CDR3 nucleotides are TGTGCCTGGGGGACCCGTGTTCTCTACGAGCAGTACTTC. Amino acid sequence: CAWGTRVLYEQYF.

This chain uses TRBV5-6 with TRBJ2-3; D might be TRBD1 or TRBD2, each matching 5 bases. CDR1 is SGHDT, CDR2 YYEEEE, per germline. Trimming shortened V by 2 bases and J by 7 bases, and 11 bases separated the two germline ends. The CDR3 is 13 residues long. Here the CDR3 reads CASSLRGENTQYF. For the CDR3, the DNA is TGTGCCAGCAGCTTAAGGGGAGAAAATACGCAGTATTTT.

The chain links TRBV5-5 to TRBJ2-5; unclear D gene. This CDR3 is built from 13 residues. The germline CDR1 and CDR2 sequences are SGHKS and YYEKEE (reference sequence). Trimming cost V 0 bases and J 3 bases, with 6 bases left between them. The chain's CDR3 is CASSLGAEETQYF. The CDR3 bases are TGTGCCAGCAGCTTGGGTGCGGAAGAGACCCAGTACTTC.

The V call is TRBV7-9, the J call TRBJ2-4; 13 positions match TRBD2. The CDR3 covers 16 residues. J lost 7 bases, V lost 7 bases, and 10 bases had no gene match. Germline V CDR1 and CDR2: SEHNR, FQNEAQ (reference sequence). The CDR3 spells CASTPLGLAGSNIQYF. The CDR3 DNA reads TGTGCCAGCACGCCCCTGGGACTAGCGGGAAGTAACATTCAGTACTTC.

This clone was observed a single time. The chain has TRBV5-1 and TRBJ2-7; D possibly uses TRBD1 or TRBD2 (6 bases each). The CDR3 is 15 amino acids. V lost 0 bases and J 2 bases, leaving 12 bases between the germline ends. CDR1 and CDR2 from the germline V gene are SGHRS and YFSETQ. The DNA for the CDR3 is TGCGCCAGCAGCTTGGCGCGGGACAAAGCCTACGAGCAGTACTTC. It codes for CASSLARDKAYEQYF.

The V call is TRBV4-3, the J call TRBJ2-7; no clear D. The ends were cut back, 6 bases at V and 3 bases at J, with 18 bases in the middle. The V gene's germline CDR1 is LGHNA and CDR2 YSLEER. The CDR3 spans 15 residues. This CDR3 reads CASSQWEGKGYEQYF. Written as DNA, the CDR3 is TGCGCCAGCAGTCAATGGGAAGGGAAGGGCTACGAGCAGTACTTC.

The rearrangement links TRBV4-2 to TRBJ2-7; maybe TRBD2 (6 bases). The CDR3 has 14 amino acids. Trimming took 1 base from V and 2 from J, leaving 9 bases between them. Germline values: CDR1 LGHNA, CDR2 YNFKEQ. CDR3 nucleotide sequence: TGTGCCAGCAGCCAAGGGACTATTCCCTACGAGCAGTACTTC. Its protein product is CASSQGTIPYEQYF.

The V gene is TRBV19, the J gene TRBJ2-5; maybe TRBD1 (6 bases). This CDR3 is built from 15 residues. V lost 6 bases to trimming and J lost 0 bases, with 14 bases between them. Germline-derived CDR1 and CDR2 are LNHDA and SQIVND (reference sequence). Here the CDR3 reads CASRQGRGYQETQYF. The DNA of the CDR3 is TGTGCCAGTAGACAGGGTAGGGGGTACCAAGAGACCCAGTACTTC.

In regard to this clone: One junction end does not reproduce the germline sequence, and a read error may be involved. J is TRBJ1-3 and V is TRBV11-2; 8 bases match TRBD1. The CDR3 contains 14 residues. The germline gives CDR1 SGHAT, CDR2 FQNNGV. In nucleotides, the CDR3 is TGTGCCAGCAGCTCCGACAGGGGTGGATACACCATATATTTT. Translated: CASSSDRGGYTIYF. The full variable domain, its missing parts supplied by reference TRBV11-2 and TRBJ1-3, is EAGVAQSPRYKIIEKRQSVAFWCNPISGHATLYWYQQILGQGPKLLIQFQNNGVVDDSQLPKDRFSAERLKGVDSTLKIQPAKLEDSAVYLCASSSDRGGYTIYFGEGSWLTVV.

The rearrangement links TRBV7-2 to TRBJ2-3, with 8 bases matching TRBD2. This CDR3 has 14 residues. CDR1 and CDR2 from the germline V gene are SGHTA and FQGNSA. V was clipped by 7 bases and J by 5 bases; unmatched bases: 8. In DNA form, the CDR3 reads TGTGCCAGCATTCCAGCGGGAGAGGTAGATACGCAGTATTTT. Protein product: CASIPAGEVDTQYF.

V usage is TRBV6-1 and J usage is TRBJ1-1; D is unclear. The CDR3 is made up of 13 amino acids. Trimming left V 4 bases short and J 4 bases short, with 10 bases between. Germline V lookup: CDR1 MNHNS, CDR2 SASEGT. The CDR3 region has the DNA TGTGCCAGCAGTGCTCCGGACGGCACTGAAGCTTTCTTT. The encoded protein is CASSAPDGTEAFF.

The CDR3 coding sequence is TGCGCCAGCAGCTTGGGGGACCGGGCCGGGGAGCTGTTTTTT. Protein product: CASSLGDRAGELFF. The genes are TRBV5-1 and TRBJ2-2, with D possibly being TRBD1 or TRBD2 (5 bases each). The CDR3 runs to 14 residues. The V gene's germline CDR1 is SGHRS and CDR2 YFSETQ. Trimming removed 0 bases from V and 6 bases from J, with 9 bases in between.

The rearrangement uses TRBV5-8 and TRBJ2-7; 14 nucleotides line up with TRBD2. The CDR3 has 16 residues. In germline, CDR1 is SGHTS, CDR2 YDEGEE. J was trimmed by 7 bases and V by 0 bases; bases with no gene match: 6. The CDR3 DNA reads as TGTGCCAGCAGCTTGGGGGGGGGACTAGCGGGAGTGGAGCAGTACTTC. It is translated as CASSLGGGLAGVEQYF.

The V and J genes are TRBV6-5 and TRBJ1-1; TRBD1 aligns across 9 bases. Germline CDR1 MNHEY, CDR2 SVGAGI. V gave up 7 bases and J gave up 5 bases; unmatched junction bases: 11. The CDR3 has 15 residues. The DNA for the CDR3 is TGTGCCAGCATTACAGGGGGCGCGGGGGAGACTGAAGCTTTCTTT. Protein: CASITGGAGETEAFF.